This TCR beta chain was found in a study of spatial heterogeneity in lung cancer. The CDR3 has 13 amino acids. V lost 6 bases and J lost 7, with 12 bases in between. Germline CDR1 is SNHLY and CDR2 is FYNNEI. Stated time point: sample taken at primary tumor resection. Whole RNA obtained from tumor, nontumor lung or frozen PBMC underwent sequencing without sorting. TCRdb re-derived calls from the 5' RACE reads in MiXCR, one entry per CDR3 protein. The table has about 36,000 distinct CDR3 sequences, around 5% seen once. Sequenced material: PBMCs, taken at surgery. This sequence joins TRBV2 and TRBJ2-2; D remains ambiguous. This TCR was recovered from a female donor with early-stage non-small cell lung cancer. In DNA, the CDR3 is TGTGCCAGCAGGGCGTTAAGGGACGGGGAGCTGTTTTTT. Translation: CASRALRDGELFF. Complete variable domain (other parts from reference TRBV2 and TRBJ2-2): EPEVTQTPSHQVTQMGQEVILRCVPISNHLYFYWYRQILGQKVEFLVSFYNNEISEKSEIFDDQFSVERPDGSNFTLKIRSTKLEDSAMYFCASRALRDGELFFGEGSRLTVL.